The T cell receptor beta chain described here comes from a study of regulatory dendritic cells for organ transplantation. Study-wide points: Naive CD4+ and CD8+ repertoires were highly diverse; memory CD8+ was most oligoclonal. The most alloreactive TCR clonotypes were found in resting memory CD8+ cells. Regulatory dendritic cells appeared to expand memory CD8+ clones less than mature ones.

Repertoires were generated with immunoSEQ multiplex PCR, while TCRdb's copy carries only in-frame clones and drops some. The table shows fewer than 40,000 clones, with 85% to 90% occurring only once. Comments on this clone: Its target is not known.

CDR1 MNHEY and CDR2 SVGAGI come from the germline V gene. With 2 bases removed from V and 4 bases from J, the gap between germline ends came to 11 bases. The CDR3 is 14 amino acids. The chain joins TRBV6-5 to TRBJ1-2; possible D gene TRBD1, 6 bases. The sequencing input was naive CD4+ T cells from blood. As to subset: CD45RA+ naive T cells. The source of this sequence is a human donor in good health. In nucleotides, the CDR3 is TGTGCCAGCAGTTACGGTGGGACAAGCTATGGCTACACCTTC. Translated, it gives CASSYGGTSYGYTF.